The clone carrying this T cell receptor (beta chain) appeared a single time. The sample originates from a study of OX40 agonist ivuxolimab in advanced cancers. Baseline was the first blood sampling point, followed by cycle 4 day 1 and cycle 7 day 1. The assay was immunoSEQ multiplex PCR, and TCRdb's table has in-frame clones only and misses some. This table has just over 30,000 clones, 75% to 90% appearing once. Germline CDR1 SQVTM, CDR2 ANQGSEA. The CDR3 is 14 residues long. Trimming took off 3 bases at V and 3 bases at J, with 15 bases between the two ends. The input for sequencing was CD4+ or CD8+ T cells sorted from blood, taken in a trial of the OX40 agonist ivuxolimab. The receptor comes from an adult with an advanced solid tumor such as melanoma, head and neck, liver or kidney cancer. V and J are TRBV29-1 and TRBJ2-7; D is perhaps TRBD2 (5 bases). The CDR3 reads CSVEYRGSVYEQYF. CDR3 bases: TGCAGCGTTGAGTATCGCGGGTCTGTCTACGAGCAGTACTTC.